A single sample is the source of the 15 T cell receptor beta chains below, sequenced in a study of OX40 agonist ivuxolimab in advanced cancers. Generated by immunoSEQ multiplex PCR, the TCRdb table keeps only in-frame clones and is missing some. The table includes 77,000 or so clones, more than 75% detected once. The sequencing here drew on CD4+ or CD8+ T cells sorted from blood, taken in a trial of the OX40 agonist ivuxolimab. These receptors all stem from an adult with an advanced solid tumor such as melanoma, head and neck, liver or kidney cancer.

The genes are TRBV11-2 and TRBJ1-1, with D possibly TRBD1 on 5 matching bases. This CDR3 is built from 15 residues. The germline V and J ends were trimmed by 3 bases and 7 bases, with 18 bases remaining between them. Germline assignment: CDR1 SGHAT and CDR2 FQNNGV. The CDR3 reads CASSFIGAGLLEAFF. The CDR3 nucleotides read TGTGCCAGCAGCTTCATTGGGGCCGGGCTACTTGAAGCTTTCTTT.

CDR3 sequence (DNA): TGTGCCAGCTCTCCGGGACAGGCTAATGAAAAACTGTTTTTT. Protein sequence: CASSPGQANEKLFF. The genes are TRBV18 and TRBJ1-4, with TRBD1 matching over 8 bases. The junction had 3 bases not matched to a gene; V was cut back by 6 bases and J by 3 bases. Germline loops: CDR1 KGHSH, CDR2 LQKENI. CDR3 length: 14 residues.

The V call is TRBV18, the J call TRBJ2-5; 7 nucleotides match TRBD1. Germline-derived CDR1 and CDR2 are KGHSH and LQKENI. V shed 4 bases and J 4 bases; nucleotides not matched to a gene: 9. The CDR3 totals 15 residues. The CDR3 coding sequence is TGTGCCAGCTCACGAAGCCGACAGGGTCTAGAGACCCAGTACTTC. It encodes CASSRSRQGLETQYF.

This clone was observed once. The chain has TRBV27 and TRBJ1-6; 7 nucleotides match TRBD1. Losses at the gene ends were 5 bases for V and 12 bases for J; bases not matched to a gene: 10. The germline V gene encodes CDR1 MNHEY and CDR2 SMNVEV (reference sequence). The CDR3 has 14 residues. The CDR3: CASSLRQGERPLHF. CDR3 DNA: TGTGCCAGCAGTCTCCGACAGGGCGAACGACCCCTCCACTTT.

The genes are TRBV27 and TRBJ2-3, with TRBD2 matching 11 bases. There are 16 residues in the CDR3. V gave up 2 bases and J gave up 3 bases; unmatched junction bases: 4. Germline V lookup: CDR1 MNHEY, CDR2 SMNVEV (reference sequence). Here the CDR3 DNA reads TGTGCCAGCAGTTTACAGACTAGCGGGACGACAGATACGCAGTATTTT. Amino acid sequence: CASSLQTSGTTDTQYF.

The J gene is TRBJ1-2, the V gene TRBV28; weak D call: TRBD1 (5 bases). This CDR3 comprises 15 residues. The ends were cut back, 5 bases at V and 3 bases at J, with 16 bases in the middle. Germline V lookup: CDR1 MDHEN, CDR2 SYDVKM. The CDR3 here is CASSLLTGTDYGYTF. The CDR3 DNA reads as TGTGCCAGCAGTCTACTCACCGGGACGGACTATGGCTACACCTTC.

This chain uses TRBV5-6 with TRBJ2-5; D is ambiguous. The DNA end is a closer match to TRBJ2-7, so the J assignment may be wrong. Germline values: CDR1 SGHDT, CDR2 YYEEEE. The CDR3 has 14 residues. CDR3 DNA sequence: TGTGCCAGCAGCTTGGCTCTAAGCACCTACGAGCAGTACTTC. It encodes CASSLALSTYEQYF.

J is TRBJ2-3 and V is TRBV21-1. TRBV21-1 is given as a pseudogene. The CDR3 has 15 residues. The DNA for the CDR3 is TGTGCCAGCAGCAGGACGGCCCTTAGCACAGATACGCAGTATTTT. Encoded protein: CASSRTALSTDTQYF.

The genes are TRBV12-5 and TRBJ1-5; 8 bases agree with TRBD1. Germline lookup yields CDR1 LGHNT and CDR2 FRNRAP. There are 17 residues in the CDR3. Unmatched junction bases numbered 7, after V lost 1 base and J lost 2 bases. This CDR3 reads CASGLGQGAGGNQPQHF. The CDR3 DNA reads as TGTGCTAGTGGTTTGGGTCAGGGGGCAGGAGGCAATCAGCCCCAGCATTTT.

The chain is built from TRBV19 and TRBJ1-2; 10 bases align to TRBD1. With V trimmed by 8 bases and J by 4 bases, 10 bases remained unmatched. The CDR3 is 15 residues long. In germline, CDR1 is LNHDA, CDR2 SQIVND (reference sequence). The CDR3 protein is CASLDGTGDSYGYTF. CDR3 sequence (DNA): TGTGCCAGTCTCGACGGGACAGGGGACTCCTATGGCTACACCTTC.

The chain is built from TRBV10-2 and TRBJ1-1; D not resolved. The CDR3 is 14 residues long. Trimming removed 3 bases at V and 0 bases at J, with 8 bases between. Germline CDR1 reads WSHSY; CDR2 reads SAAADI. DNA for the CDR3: TGCGCCAGCAGTGACAGCAACCTGAACACTGAAGCTTTCTTT. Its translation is CASSDSNLNTEAFF.

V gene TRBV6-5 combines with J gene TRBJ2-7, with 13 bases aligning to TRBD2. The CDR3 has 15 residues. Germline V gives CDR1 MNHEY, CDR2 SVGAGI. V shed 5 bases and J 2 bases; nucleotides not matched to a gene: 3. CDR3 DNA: TGTGCCAGCAGTCGGACTAGCGGGGGCCCCTACGAGCAGTACTTC. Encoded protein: CASSRTSGGPYEQYF.

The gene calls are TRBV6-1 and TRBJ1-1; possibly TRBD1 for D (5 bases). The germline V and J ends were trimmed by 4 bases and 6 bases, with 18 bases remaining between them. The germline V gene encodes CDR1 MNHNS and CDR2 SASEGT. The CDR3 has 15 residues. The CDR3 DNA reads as TGTGCCAGCAGTGTGGGTTCCGGGACGAGCCCTGAAGCTTTCTTT. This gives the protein CASSVGSGTSPEAFF.

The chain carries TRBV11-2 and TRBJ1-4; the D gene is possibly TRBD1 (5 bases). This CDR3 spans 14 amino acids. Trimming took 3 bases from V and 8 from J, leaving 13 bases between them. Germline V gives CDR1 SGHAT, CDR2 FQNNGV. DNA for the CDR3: TGTGCCAGCAGCTTCCCTGGGGGGATAGAAAAACTGTTTTTT. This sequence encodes CASSFPGGIEKLFF.

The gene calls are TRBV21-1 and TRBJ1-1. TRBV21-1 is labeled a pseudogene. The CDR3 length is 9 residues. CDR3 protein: CAINTEAFF. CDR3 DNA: TGTGCCATCAACACTGAAGCTTTCTTT.